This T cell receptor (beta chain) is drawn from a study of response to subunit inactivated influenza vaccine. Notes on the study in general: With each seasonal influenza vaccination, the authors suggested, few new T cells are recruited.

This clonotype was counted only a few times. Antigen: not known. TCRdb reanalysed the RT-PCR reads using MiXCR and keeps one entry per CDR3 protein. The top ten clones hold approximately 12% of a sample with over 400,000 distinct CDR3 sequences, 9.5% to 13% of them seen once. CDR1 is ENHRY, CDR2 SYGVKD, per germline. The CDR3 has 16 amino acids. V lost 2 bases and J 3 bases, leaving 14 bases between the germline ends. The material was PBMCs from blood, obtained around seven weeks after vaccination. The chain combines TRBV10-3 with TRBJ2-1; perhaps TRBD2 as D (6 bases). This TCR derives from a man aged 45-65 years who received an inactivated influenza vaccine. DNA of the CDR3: TGTGCCATCAGTGAGAATGTGGGGGGTCTCTACAATGAGCAGTTCTTC. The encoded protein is CAISENVGGLYNEQFF.